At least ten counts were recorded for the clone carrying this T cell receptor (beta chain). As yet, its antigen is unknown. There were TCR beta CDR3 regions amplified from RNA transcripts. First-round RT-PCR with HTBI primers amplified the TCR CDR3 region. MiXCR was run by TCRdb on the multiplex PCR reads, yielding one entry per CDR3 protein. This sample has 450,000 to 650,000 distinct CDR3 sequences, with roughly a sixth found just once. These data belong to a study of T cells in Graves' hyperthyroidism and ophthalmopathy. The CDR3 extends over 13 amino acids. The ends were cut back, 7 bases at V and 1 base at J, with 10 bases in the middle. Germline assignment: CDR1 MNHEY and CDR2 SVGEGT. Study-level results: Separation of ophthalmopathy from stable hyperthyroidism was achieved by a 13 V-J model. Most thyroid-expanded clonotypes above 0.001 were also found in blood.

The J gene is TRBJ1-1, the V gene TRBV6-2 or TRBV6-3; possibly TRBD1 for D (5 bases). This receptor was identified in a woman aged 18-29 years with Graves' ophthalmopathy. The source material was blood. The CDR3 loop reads CASTNGGNTEAFF. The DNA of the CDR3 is TGTGCCAGCACCAATGGGGGGAACACTGAAGCTTTCTTT.